This T cell receptor (beta chain) was identified in a study of Tregs in tolerant kidney transplant recipients. Sequencing was performed with immunoSEQ multiplex PCR; in TCRdb, only in-frame clones are kept and a portion is missing. The sample includes around 21,000 clones, 65% of them seen just once. This clone came up a few times. Its target is unknown. The source of this sequence is a human donor in good health. The sample taken for sequencing was Tregs from blood cultured with allogeneic cells.

This CDR3 is CASSSRGAYEQYF. For the CDR3, the DNA is TGTGCCAGCAGCTCCAGGGGCGCCTACGAGCAGTACTTC. The chain carries TRBV7-3 and TRBJ2-7; tentative D call: TRBD1 (6 bases). V was trimmed by 4 bases and J by 2 bases, leaving 9 bases between them. Germline V CDR1 and CDR2: SGHTA, FQGTGA. The CDR3 is 13 amino acids.